This TCR beta chain was found in a study of T-cell memory formation after mild COVID-19. TCRdb analysed the 5' RACE reads with MiXCR anew, one entry per CDR3 protein. The sample lists about 290,000 distinct CDR3 sequences, around a sixth occurring once. This clonotype was counted ten times or more. CDR1 and CDR2 (germline): SGHKS, YYEKEE (reference sequence). Trimming removed 0 bases from V and 2 bases from J, with 16 bases in between. This CDR3 spans 17 amino acids. Source material: PBMCs or a T cell subset sorted from them (not recorded which). The TCR comes from a man in his late teens or twenties who had mild COVID-19 (a few samples of this study predate the infection). Cell type and time point are not known. The V call is TRBV5-5, the J call TRBJ2-3; possible D gene TRBD2, 7 bases. The DNA for the CDR3 is TGTGCCAGCAGCTTGGCCGGCGCGGGGGCCCTCACAGATACGCAGTATTTT. Its translation is CASSLAGAGALTDTQYF.